The T cell receptor (beta chain) under discussion was sequenced for a study of T-cell reconstitution after alpha-beta-depleted transplantation in children. Per the germline V gene, CDR1 is SGHTA and CDR2 is FQGNSA. This CDR3 spans 16 amino acids. The germline V and J ends were trimmed by 1 base and 0 bases, with 12 bases remaining between them. This clonotype was seen at least ten times. The authors prepared the TCRbeta library with unique molecular identifiers. TCRdb recomputed calls from the PCR reads with MiXCR, one row per CDR3 protein. Of 640,000 or so distinct CDR3 sequences in the sample, around 16% were seen once.

The sequences come from PBMCs from the stem cell graft donor, collected from the stem cell graft. This TCR derives from a human donor who donated a stem cell graft to a child with acute myeloid leukemia. This sequence joins TRBV7-2 and TRBJ1-1; no clear D gene. The CDR3 spells CASSLVTLPMNTEAFF. Here the CDR3 DNA reads TGTGCCAGCAGCTTAGTCACTCTCCCCATGAACACTGAAGCTTTCTTT.